These T cell receptor beta chains were read from a single sample in a study of T cells after yellow fever vaccination. TCRdb used MiXCR to reprocess the 5' RACE reads, holding one entry per CDR3 protein. The table records 500,000 to 700,000 distinct CDR3 sequences, roughly a fifth of them present only once. Specimen: PBMCs, collected 15 days after the yellow fever booster vaccination. The receptors stem from a man aged 30 to 39 who received the YFV17D yellow fever vaccine. Both conserved end residues are part of each CDR3. A D gene is named only where the DNA matches it firmly. Not every row has a clone size; where given, it reads once, few, many or a size class.

>TRBJ2-2|.|TRBV28|many
TGTGCCAGCATTCCGACGCCCACCGGGGAGCTGTTTTTT
CASIPTPTGELFF
>TRBJ2-1|TRBD2|TRBV5-1|.
TGCGCCAGCAGCTTGGAAGGACGGGGGGATGAGCAGTTCTTC
CASSLEGRGDEQFF
>TRBJ2-7|TRBD2|TRBV5-1|few
TGCGCCAGCATTTTCCGACCCGGGAGTGGGGGGGTCTACGAGCAGTACTTC
CASIFRPGSGGVYEQYF
>TRBJ1-5|TRBD1|TRBV6-5|few
TGTGCCAGCGGGACAGGGGGGTGGCCCCAGCATTTT
CASGTGGWPQHF
>TRBJ2-1|TRBD2|TRBV29-1|.
TGCAGCGGGGGGGGGACTAGCGCTTACAATGAGCAGTTCTTC
CSGGGTSAYNEQFF
>TRBJ2-1|.|TRBV7-2|many
TGTGCCAGCAGCTCAGGGACCTCCTACAATGAGCAGTTCTTC
CASSSGTSYNEQFF
>TRBJ2-7|.|TRBV7-9|.
TGTGCCAGCAGCTTGGCTAGCGCCAACTACGAGCAGTACTTC
CASSLASANYEQYF
>TRBJ2-1|TRBD2|TRBV5-1|few
TGCGCCAGCTCGGCTAGCGGCTACAATGAGCAGTTCTTC
CASSASGYNEQFF
>TRBJ1-3|.|TRBV6-5|.
TGTGCCAGCGGCTACAGGACCGGCGGTGGAAACACCATATATTTT
CASGYRTGGGNTIYF
>TRBJ2-3|.|TRBV6-2/TRBV6-3|.
TGTGCCAGCAGCGACGACCGGGAGAAGAAAGATACGCAGTATTTT
CASSDDREKKDTQYF
>TRBJ2-7|TRBD2|TRBV11-2|.
TGTGCCAGCAGCTCCCCCTGGCGGGAGGGCCCCGAGCAGTACTTC
CASSSPWREGPEQYF
>TRBJ1-4|TRBD1|TRBV12-3/TRBV12-4|few
TGTGCCAGCAGTTTAGTTGGGACAGAAAATGAAAAACTGTTTTTT
CASSLVGTENEKLFF
>TRBJ2-1|TRBD1|TRBV7-2|.
TGTGCCAGCAGCGGGGACAGGACCTACAATGAGCAGTTCTTC
CASSGDRTYNEQFF
>TRBJ2-5|TRBD2|TRBV7-9|few
TGTGCCAGCAGCTGGACTAGCGGGAGTGAAGAGACCCAGTACTTC
CASSWTSGSEETQYF
>TRBJ2-1|.|TRBV7-9|.
TGTGCCAGCAGCCCGCCTTCATATGAGCAGTTCTTC
CASSPPSYEQFF
>TRBJ2-7|TRBD2|TRBV28|.
TGTGCCAGCAGACTCACTCCTGGGACTAGCGGGAGTTACGAGCAGTACTTC
CASRLTPGTSGSYEQYF
>TRBJ2-7|.|TRBV20-1|.
TGCAGTGCTCCGACCTTCCCTGGCTCCTACGAGCAGTACTTC
CSAPTFPGSYEQYF
>TRBJ2-7|.|TRBV12-3/TRBV12-4|.
TGTGCCAGCAGTTTTAACCCGACCTACGAGCAGTACTTC
CASSFNPTYEQYF
>TRBJ2-7|TRBD2|TRBV6-1|.
TGTGCCAGCAGTCCAGGACGGGAGGTTTACGAGCAGTACTTC
CASSPGREVYEQYF
>TRBJ2-2|TRBD1|TRBV15|.
TGTGCCACCAGCGCTCGCCGGGACAGGGGTATAGACGGGGAGCTGTTTTTT
CATSARRDRGIDGELFF
>TRBJ1-2|TRBD1|TRBV28|few
TGTGCCAGCAGGACCGGGACAGGAGACTATGGCTACACCTTC
CASRTGTGDYGYTF
>TRBJ2-1|.|TRBV19|few
TGTGCCAGTAGTATAGAATACAGACTATACAATGAGCAGTTCTTC
CASSIEYRLYNEQFF
>TRBJ1-1|.|TRBV4-3|.
TGCGCCAGCAGCCAACGCAATCGGCTTCCGCTTACTGAAGCTTTCTTT
CASSQRNRLPLTEAFF
>TRBJ2-1|.|TRBV29-1|few
TGCAGCGCAGTTGTGAGGCAGCAGTTCTTC
CSAVVRQQFF
>TRBJ2-5|TRBD2|TRBV6-4|.
TGTGCCAGCAGGCCCCCGACTAGCGGCCCCCAACAAGAGACCCAGTACTTC
CASRPPTSGPQQETQYF
>TRBJ2-1|TRBD2|TRBV9|.
TGTGCCAGCAGCGCACCAGGGGGGCTAGCGGGAGGGTCCTACAATGAGCAGTTCTTC
CASSAPGGLAGGSYNEQFF
>TRBJ2-2|.|TRBV7-9|.
TGTGCCAGCAGCTTCCCTGGGGGAACGAACACCGGGGAGCTGTTTTTT
CASSFPGGTNTGELFF
>TRBJ2-1|TRBD2|TRBV27|.
TGTGCCAGCAGAGGCAGCGGGAGGTCCCCTTACAATGAGCAGTTCTTC
CASRGSGRSPYNEQFF
>TRBJ1-1|.|TRBV27|.
TGTGCCAGCAGTGTCGGGTCGGACACTGAAGCTTTCTTT
CASSVGSDTEAFF
>TRBJ2-1|.|TRBV9|.
TGTGCCAGCAGCGGAGGTGGAATTAACAATGAGCAGTTCTTC
CASSGGGINNEQFF
>TRBJ2-7|.|TRBV5-1|many
TGCGCCAGCAGCCCCGGACAGTACGAGCAGTACTTC
CASSPGQYEQYF
>TRBJ1-4|TRBD1|TRBV6-5|few
TGTGCCAGCAGTACAGGGGGCGGAAAACTGTTTTTT
CASSTGGGKLFF
>TRBJ2-7|TRBD2|TRBV3-1|.
TGTGCCAGCAGCCAAGGGACTAGTGGCTCCGAGCAGTACTTC
CASSQGTSGSEQYF
>TRBJ2-6|.|TRBV7-2|few
TGTGCCAGCAGCTTAAGTTGGGCTGGGGCCAACGTCCTGACTTTC
CASSLSWAGANVLTF
>TRBJ2-6|.|TRBV10-3|few
TGTGCCATCAGTGACACCTCCGGGACCTCCGACTCTGGGGCCAACGTCCTGACTTTC
CAISDTSGTSDSGANVLTF
>TRBJ1-2|.|TRBV27|.
TGTGCCAGCAAGTCAGGCCCTTTCTATGGCTACACCTTC
CASKSGPFYGYTF
>TRBJ2-6|.|TRBV9|few
TGTGCCAGCAGCCTCCGGACTGGTAGCTCTGGGGCCAACGTCCTGACTTTC
CASSLRTGSSGANVLTF